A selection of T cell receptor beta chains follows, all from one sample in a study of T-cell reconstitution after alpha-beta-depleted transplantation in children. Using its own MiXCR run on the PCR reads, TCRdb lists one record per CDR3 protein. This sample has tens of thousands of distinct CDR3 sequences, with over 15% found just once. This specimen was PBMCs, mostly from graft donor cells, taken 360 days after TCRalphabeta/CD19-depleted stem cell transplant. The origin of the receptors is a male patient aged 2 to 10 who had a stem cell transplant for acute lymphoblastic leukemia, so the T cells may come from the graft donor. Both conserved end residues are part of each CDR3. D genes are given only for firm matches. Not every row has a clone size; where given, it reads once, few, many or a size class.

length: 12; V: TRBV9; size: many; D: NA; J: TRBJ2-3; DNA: TGTGCCAGCAGCGTACAGACAGATACGCAGTATTTT; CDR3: CASSVQTDTQYF
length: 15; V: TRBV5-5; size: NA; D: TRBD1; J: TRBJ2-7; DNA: TGTGCCAGCAGCTTGGGGGACAGGCCCACCTACGAGCAGTACTTC; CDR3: CASSLGDRPTYEQYF
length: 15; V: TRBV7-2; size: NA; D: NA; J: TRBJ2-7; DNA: TGTGCCAGCAGTAGAATCCCCAGTACGGGAGCTACGCAGTACTTC; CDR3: CASSRIPSTGATQYF
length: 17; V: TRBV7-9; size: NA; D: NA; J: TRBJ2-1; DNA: TGTGCCAGCAGCTTAAAAAAGATGGGGCAGGGGTACAATGAGCAGTTCTTC; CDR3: CASSLKKMGQGYNEQFF
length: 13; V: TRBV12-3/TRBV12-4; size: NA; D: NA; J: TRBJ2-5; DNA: TGTGCCAGCAGTTCTGGGACGCCGGAGACCCAGTACTTC; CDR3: CASSSGTPETQYF
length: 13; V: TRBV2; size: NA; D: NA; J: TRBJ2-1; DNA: TGTGCCAGCAGTGAGAGCGGTGTCGATGAGCAGTTCTTC; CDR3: CASSESGVDEQFF
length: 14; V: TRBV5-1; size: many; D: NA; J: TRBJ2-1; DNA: TGCGCCAGCAGCTCGGTTAGCTCCTACAATGAGCAGTTCTTC; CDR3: CASSSVSSYNEQFF
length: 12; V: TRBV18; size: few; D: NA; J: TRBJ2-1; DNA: TGTGCCAGCTCGGAGGGAGGCAATGAGCAGTTCTTC; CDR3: CASSEGGNEQFF
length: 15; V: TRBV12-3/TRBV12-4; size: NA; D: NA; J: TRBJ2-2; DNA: TGTGCCAGCAGTTTGGGCAGGGTTAACACCGGGGAGCTGTTTTTT; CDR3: CASSLGRVNTGELFF
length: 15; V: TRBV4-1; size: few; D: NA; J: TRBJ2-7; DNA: TGCGCCAGCAGCCAAGATCGGGTCAGGTCCTACGAGCAGTACTTC; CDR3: CASSQDRVRSYEQYF
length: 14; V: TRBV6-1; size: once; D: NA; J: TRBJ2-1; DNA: TGTGCCAGCAGTGTTCCTAGCGCCTACAATGAGCAGTTCTTC; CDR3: CASSVPSAYNEQFF
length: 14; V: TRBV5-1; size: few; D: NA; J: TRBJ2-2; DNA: TGCGCCAGCAGCTTGGACCCTAGTACCGGGGAGCTGTTTTTT; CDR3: CASSLDPSTGELFF
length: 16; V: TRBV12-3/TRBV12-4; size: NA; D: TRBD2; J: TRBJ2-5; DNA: TGTGCCAGCAGTTTTTTCCTAGCGGGAGTCGGAGAGACCCAGTACTTC; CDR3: CASSFFLAGVGETQYF
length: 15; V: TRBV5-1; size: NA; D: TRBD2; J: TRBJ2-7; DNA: TGCGCCAGCAGCTTTCTCGGGACTAGCGGGCGCGAGCAGTACTTC; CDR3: CASSFLGTSGREQYF
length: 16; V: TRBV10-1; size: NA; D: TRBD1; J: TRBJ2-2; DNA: TGCGCCAGCAGTGAGCACGGGACAGAGAACACCGGGGAGCTGTTTTTT; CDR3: CASSEHGTENTGELFF
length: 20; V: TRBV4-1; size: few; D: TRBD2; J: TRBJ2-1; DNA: TGCGCCAGCAGCCAAGATCCGATTACTAGCGGGAGGGCGAGGTGGAATGAGCAGTTCTTC; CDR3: CASSQDPITSGRARWNEQFF
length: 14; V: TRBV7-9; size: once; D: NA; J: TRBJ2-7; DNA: TGTGCCAGCAGCTTCGCGACGGATTACTACGAGCAGTACTTC; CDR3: CASSFATDYYEQYF
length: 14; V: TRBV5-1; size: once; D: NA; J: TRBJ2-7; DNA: TGCGCCAGCGCCGGGGCAGGGGATAACTACGAGCAGTACTTC; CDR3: CASAGAGDNYEQYF
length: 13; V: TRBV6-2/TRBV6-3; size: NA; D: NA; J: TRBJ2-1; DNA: TGTGCCAGCAGTTACCCGGACAGCAATGAGCAGTTCTTC; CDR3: CASSYPDSNEQFF
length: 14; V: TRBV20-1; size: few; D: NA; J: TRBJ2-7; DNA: TGCAGTGCTAGAGAACTGGGGCCTCCCTACGAGCAGTACTTC; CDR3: CSARELGPPYEQYF
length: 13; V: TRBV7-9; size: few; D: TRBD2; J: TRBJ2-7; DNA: TGTGCCAGCAGCCAGGCTAGCGGGATCGAGCAGTACTTC; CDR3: CASSQASGIEQYF
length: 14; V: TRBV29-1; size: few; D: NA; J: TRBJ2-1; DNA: TGCAGCGTTAAACCCGGGTGGAGGTTCAATGAGCAGTTCTTC; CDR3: CSVKPGWRFNEQFF
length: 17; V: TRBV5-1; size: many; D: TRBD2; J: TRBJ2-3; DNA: TGCGCCAGCAGCAGGACTAGCGGGAGGGTCGCCACAGATACGCAGTATTTT; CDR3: CASSRTSGRVATDTQYF
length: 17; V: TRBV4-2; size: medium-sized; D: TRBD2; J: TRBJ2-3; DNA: TGTGCCAGCAGCCTCCGAGGGACTAGCGGAAACACAGATACGCAGTATTTT; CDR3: CASSLRGTSGNTDTQYF
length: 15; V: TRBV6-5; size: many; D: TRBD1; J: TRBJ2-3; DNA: TGTGCCAGCAGAATCGACAGGGCTTTTCCAGATACGCAGTATTTT; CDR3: CASRIDRAFPDTQYF
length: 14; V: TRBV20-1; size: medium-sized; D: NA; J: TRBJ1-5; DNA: TGCAGTGCTAGGGACAGAAATAGCAATCAGCCCCAGCATTTT; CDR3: CSARDRNSNQPQHF
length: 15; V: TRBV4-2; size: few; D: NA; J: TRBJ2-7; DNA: TGTGCCAGCAGCCAAAACCGGGCCGTGGCCTACGAGCAGTACTTC; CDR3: CASSQNRAVAYEQYF
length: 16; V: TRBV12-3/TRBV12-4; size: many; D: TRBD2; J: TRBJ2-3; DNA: TGTGCCAGCAGTTTCTACACTAGCGGGAACACAGATACGCAGTATTTT; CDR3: CASSFYTSGNTDTQYF
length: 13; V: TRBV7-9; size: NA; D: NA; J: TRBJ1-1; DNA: TGTGCCAGCAGCTTCGGCAGGAACACTGAAGCTTTCTTT; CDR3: CASSFGRNTEAFF
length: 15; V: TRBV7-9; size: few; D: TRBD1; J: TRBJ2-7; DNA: TGTGCCAGCAGCCACCCCTGGGGACAGCCCTACGAGCAGTACTTC; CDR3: CASSHPWGQPYEQYF
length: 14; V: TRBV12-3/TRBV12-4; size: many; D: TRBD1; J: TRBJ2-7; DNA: TGTGCCAGCAGTTTATGGGACAGGGGCTACGAGCAGTACTTC; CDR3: CASSLWDRGYEQYF
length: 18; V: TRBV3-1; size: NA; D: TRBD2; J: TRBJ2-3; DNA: TGTGCCAGCAGCCAAGAGGGACTAGCGGTTCTTAGCACAGATACGCAGTATTTT; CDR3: CASSQEGLAVLSTDTQYF
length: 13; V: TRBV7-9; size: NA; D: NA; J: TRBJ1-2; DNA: TGTGCCAGCAACGACCAAGCCTTCTATGGCTACACCTTC; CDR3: CASNDQAFYGYTF
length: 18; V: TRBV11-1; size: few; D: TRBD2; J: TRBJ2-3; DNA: TGTGCCAGCAGCTTAGGCCGTAGCGGGCTAGGAGAAGCAGATACGCAGTATTTT; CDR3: CASSLGRSGLGEADTQYF
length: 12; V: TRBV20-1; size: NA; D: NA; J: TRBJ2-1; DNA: TGCAGTGCTAGCGCGACCTACAATGAGCAGTTCTTC; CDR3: CSASATYNEQFF
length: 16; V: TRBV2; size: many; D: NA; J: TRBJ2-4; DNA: TGTGCCAGCAGCGACCGGGACCCACTAGCCAAAAACATTCAGTACTTC; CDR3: CASSDRDPLAKNIQYF
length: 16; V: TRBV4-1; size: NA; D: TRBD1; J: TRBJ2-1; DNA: TGCGCCAGCAGCCGTTTCGACAGGGGGCGGGACAATGAGCAGTTCTTC; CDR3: CASSRFDRGRDNEQFF
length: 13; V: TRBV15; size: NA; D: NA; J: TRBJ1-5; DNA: TGTGCCACCGGGGGAAATAGCAATCAGCCCCAGCATTTT; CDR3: CATGGNSNQPQHF
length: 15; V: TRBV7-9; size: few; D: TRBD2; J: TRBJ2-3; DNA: TGTGCCAGCAGCTTACTAGCGGGAGGGCCGGAAACGCAGTATTTT; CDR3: CASSLLAGGPETQYF
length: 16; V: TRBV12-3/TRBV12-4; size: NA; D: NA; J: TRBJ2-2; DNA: TGTGCCAGCAGGCACACTAGCAATTCGAACACCGGGGAGCTGTTTTTT; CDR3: CASRHTSNSNTGELFF
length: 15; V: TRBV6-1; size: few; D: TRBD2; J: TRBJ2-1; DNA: TGTGCCAGCATCAGACTAGCGGGACTAACGAATGAGCAGTTCTTC; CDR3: CASIRLAGLTNEQFF
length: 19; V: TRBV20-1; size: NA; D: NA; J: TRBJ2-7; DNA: TGCAGGGCTAGGACTCCGGGCAACAAAGAGTCAACATGGGGCTACGAGCAGTACTTC; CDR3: CRARTPGNKESTWGYEQYF
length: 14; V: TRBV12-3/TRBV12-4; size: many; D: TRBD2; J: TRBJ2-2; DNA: TGTGCCAGCACCCGGACTAGGAGCACCGGGGAGCTGTTTTTT; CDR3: CASTRTRSTGELFF
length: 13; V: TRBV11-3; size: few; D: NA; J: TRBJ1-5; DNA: TGTGCCAGCAGCTTGAGTAGTCATCAGCCCCAGCATTTT; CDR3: CASSLSSHQPQHF
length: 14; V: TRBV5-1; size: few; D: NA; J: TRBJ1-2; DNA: TGCGCCAGCAGCTCCCTCAGCGGTCGCTATGGCTACACCTTC; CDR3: CASSSLSGRYGYTF
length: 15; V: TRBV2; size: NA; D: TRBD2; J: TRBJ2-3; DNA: TGTGCCAGCACAACTAGCGGGAGAGGCTCAGATACGCAGTATTTT; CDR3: CASTTSGRGSDTQYF
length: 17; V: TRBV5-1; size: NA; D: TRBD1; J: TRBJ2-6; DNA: TGCGCCAGCAGCTTGACAGGGGGAAGCTCTGGGGCCAACGTCCTGACTTTC; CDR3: CASSLTGGSSGANVLTF
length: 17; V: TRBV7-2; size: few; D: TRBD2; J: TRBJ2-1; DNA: TGTGCCAGCAGCTTAGCACTAGCGGGAAACTCCTACAATGAGCAGTTCTTC; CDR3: CASSLALAGNSYNEQFF
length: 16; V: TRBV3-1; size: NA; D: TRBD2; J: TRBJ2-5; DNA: TGTGCCAGCAGCCAAGGGGGCGGGAGGGCCCAAGAGACCCAGTACTTC; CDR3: CASSQGGGRAQETQYF
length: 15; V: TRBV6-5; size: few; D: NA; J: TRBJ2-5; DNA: TGTGCCAGCAGTTATTGGCGGGGTCGACAAGAGACCCAGTACTTC; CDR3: CASSYWRGRQETQYF
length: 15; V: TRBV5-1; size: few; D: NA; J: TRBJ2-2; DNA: TGCGCCAGCAGCTTGTTGGGACAGAACACCGGGGAGCTGTTTTTT; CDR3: CASSLLGQNTGELFF
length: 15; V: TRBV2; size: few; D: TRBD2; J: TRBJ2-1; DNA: TGTGCCAGCAGTGCTGTAGCGGGAGTGGGCAATGAGCAGTTCTTC; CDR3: CASSAVAGVGNEQFF
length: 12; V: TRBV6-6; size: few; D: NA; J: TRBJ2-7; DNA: TGTGCCAGCAAACCCTGGGAAGGCGAGCAGTACTTC; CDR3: CASKPWEGEQYF
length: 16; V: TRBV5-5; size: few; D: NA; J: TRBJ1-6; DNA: TGTGCCAGCAGCGGGCTGACAGGTTTTCCTTCTTCACCCCTCCACTTT; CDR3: CASSGLTGFPSSPLHF
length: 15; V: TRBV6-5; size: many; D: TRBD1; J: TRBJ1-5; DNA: TGTGCCGCCCGGGACAGGCCATATAGCAATCAGCCCCAGCATTTT; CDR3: CAARDRPYSNQPQHF
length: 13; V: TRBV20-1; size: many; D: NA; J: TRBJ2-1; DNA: TGCAGTGCTAGAGATATGCTACGAAATGAGCAGTTCTTC; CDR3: CSARDMLRNEQFF